Listed below are T cell receptor beta chains from one sample, sequenced in a study of blood T cell repertoires in COVID-19. Clones were read by immunoSEQ multiplex PCR, and TCRdb kept only the in-frame ones, dropping some. The data contain some 270,000 clones, under 95% of them singletons. The material sequenced was PBMCs or T cells enriched from blood (not recorded which). The receptors stem from a man aged 40-49 years who had been exposed to COVID-19. CDR3s include the opening cysteine and the closing phenylalanine or tryptophan. A D gene is named only where the DNA matches it firmly. The size of a clone is reported for some rows only, either as once, few or many, or as a class for expanded clones.

D gene: TRBD1
clone size: -
J gene: TRBJ1-3
V gene: TRBV11-1
CDR3 DNA: TGTGCCAGCAGACGGACAGGAAACTCTGGAAACACCATATATTTT
CDR3 protein: CASRRTGNSGNTIYF

D gene: TRBD1
clone size: -
J gene: TRBJ1-1
V gene: TRBV5-6
CDR3 DNA: TGTGCCAGCAGCCGATTCAGGGGGAGCCGTGTCTCTGAAGCTTTCTTT
CDR3 protein: CASSRFRGSRVSEAFF

D gene: -
clone size: -
J gene: TRBJ2-1
V gene: TRBV28
CDR3 DNA: TGTGCCAGCAGCCTCCCCACCCCCAGTGACAATGAGCAGTTCTTC
CDR3 protein: CASSLPTPSDNEQFF

D gene: TRBD1
clone size: once
J gene: TRBJ1-2
V gene: TRBV2
CDR3 DNA: TGTGCCAGCAGACCCTTTACAGGGGGGGACTATGGCTACACCTTC
CDR3 protein: CASRPFTGGDYGYTF

D gene: -
clone size: -
J gene: TRBJ1-1
V gene: TRBV30
CDR3 DNA: TGTGCCTGGAGTGGACTAGGGAAGGCGAACACTGAAGCTTTCTTT
CDR3 protein: CAWSGLGKANTEAFF

D gene: -
clone size: -
J gene: TRBJ1-3
V gene: TRBV29-1
CDR3 DNA: TGCAGCGTTGGTGGGGCGCCGGACGGAAACACCATATATTTT
CDR3 protein: CSVGGAPDGNTIYF

D gene: TRBD1
clone size: -
J gene: TRBJ1-2
V gene: TRBV14
CDR3 DNA: TGTGCCAGCAGCCCAACAGGGGGCCGTGGCTACACCTTC
CDR3 protein: CASSPTGGRGYTF

D gene: -
clone size: -
J gene: TRBJ2-3
V gene: TRBV11-2
CDR3 DNA: TGTGCCAGCAGCTTAGATCGGGGAAGCACAGATACGCAGTATTTT
CDR3 protein: CASSLDRGSTDTQYF

D gene: -
clone size: -
J gene: TRBJ1-1
V gene: TRBV29-1
CDR3 DNA: TGCAGCGTTAACAGGGATATGAACACTGAAGCTTTCTTT
CDR3 protein: CSVNRDMNTEAFF

D gene: -
clone size: -
J gene: TRBJ1-2
V gene: TRBV9
CDR3 DNA: TGTGCCAGCAGCGTAGCTGTCGGTGGCTACACCTTC
CDR3 protein: CASSVAVGGYTF

D gene: TRBD1
clone size: -
J gene: TRBJ1-2
V gene: TRBV9
CDR3 DNA: TGTGCCAGCAGCAAGGACAGGGGTGGCTACACCTTC
CDR3 protein: CASSKDRGGYTF

D gene: -
clone size: -
J gene: TRBJ2-7
V gene: TRBV28
CDR3 DNA: TGTGCCAGCAGCCTTATTTTAGCGGAGCAGTACTTC
CDR3 protein: CASSLILAEQYF

D gene: -
clone size: -
J gene: TRBJ1-1
V gene: TRBV5-1
CDR3 DNA: TGCGCCAGCAGCTTGGAAGGGGGGGCGAACACTGAAGCTTTCTTT
CDR3 protein: CASSLEGGANTEAFF

D gene: -
clone size: -
J gene: TRBJ2-1
V gene: TRBV11-3
CDR3 DNA: TGTGCCAGCAGCTTAGCAGCGGAAGCAAGGGAGCAGTTCTTC
CDR3 protein: CASSLAAEAREQFF

D gene: TRBD2
clone size: -
J gene: TRBJ2-7
V gene: TRBV2
CDR3 DNA: TGTGCCAGCAGTGGGACTAGCAGGAGAGGGTACGAGCAGTACTTC
CDR3 protein: CASSGTSRRGYEQYF

D gene: TRBD2
clone size: -
J gene: TRBJ2-2
V gene: TRBV28
CDR3 DNA: TGTGCCAGCGGTTCGGGAGGGCCGGTTTCCGGGGAGCTGTTTTTT
CDR3 protein: CASGSGGPVSGELFF

D gene: -
clone size: -
J gene: TRBJ1-5
V gene: TRBV6-7
CDR3 DNA: TGTGCCAGCAGTTACTCGTCCAAATCCAATCAGCCCCAGCATTTT
CDR3 protein: CASSYSSKSNQPQHF

D gene: TRBD1
clone size: -
J gene: TRBJ1-5
V gene: TRBV7-9
CDR3 DNA: TGTGCCAGCAGCTTAGGACAGGGTCGGAATCAGCCCCAGCATTTT
CDR3 protein: CASSLGQGRNQPQHF